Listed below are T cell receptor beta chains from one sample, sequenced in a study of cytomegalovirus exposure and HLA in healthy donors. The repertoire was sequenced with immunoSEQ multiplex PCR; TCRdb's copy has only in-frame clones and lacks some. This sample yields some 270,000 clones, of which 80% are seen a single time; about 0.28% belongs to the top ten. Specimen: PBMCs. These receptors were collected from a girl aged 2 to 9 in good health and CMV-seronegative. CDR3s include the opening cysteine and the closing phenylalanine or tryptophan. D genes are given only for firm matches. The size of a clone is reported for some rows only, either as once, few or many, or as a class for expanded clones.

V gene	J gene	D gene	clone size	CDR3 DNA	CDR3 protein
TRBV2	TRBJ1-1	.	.	TGTGCCAGCCTACGGGGGAACACTGAAGCTTTCTTT	CASLRGNTEAFF
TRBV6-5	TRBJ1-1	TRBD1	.	TGTGCCAGCAGGTCTCTCCAGGGGGCGAGGACTGAAGCTTTCTTT	CASRSLQGARTEAFF
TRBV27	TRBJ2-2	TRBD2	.	TGTGCCAGCACCCCCTTCGGCATAGCGGGGGCCCTCACCGGGGAGCTGTTTTTT	CASTPFGIAGALTGELFF
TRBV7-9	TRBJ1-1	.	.	TGTTCCAGCCAGCTATTCAGGGGTGGAGAAGCTTTCTTT	CSSQLFRGGEAFF
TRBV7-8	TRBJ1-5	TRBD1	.	TGTGCCAGCAGCTCCGGGACAGGGTACGGGACCAATCAGCCCCAGCATTTT	CASSSGTGYGTNQPQHF
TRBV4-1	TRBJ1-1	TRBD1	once	TGCGCCAGCAGCCATCCGGACGGGACAGCGAACACTGAAGCTTTCTTT	CASSHPDGTANTEAFF
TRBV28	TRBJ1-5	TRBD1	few	TGTGCCAGCATGAAGCCCAGGACAGGGAGGGTGGCCAATCAGCCCCAGCATTTT	CASMKPRTGRVANQPQHF
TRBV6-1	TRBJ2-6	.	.	TGTGCCAGCCGTTTAGGGGCCAACGTCCTGACTTTC	CASRLGANVLTF
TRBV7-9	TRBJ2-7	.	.	TGTGCCAGCGAAAGGGGGAATAAAGGTTCCCGAGTGTACGAGCAGTACTTC	CASERGNKGSRVYEQYF
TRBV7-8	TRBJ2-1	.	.	TGTGCCAGCAGCTTACAAATCCGGTTAGGACTCCCCTACAATGAGCAGTTCTTC	CASSLQIRLGLPYNEQFF
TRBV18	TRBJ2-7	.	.	TGTGCCAGCTCACCACCCGACAGCTCCTACGAGCAGTACTTC	CASSPPDSSYEQYF
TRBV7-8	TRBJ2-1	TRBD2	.	TGTGCCAGCAGCTTAGTGGGGACTAGCGGTAATGAGCAGTTCTTC	CASSLVGTSGNEQFF
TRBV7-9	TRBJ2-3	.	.	TGTGCCAGCAGCTTCCGTCCTGTCGTTCGCACAGATACGCAGTATTTT	CASSFRPVVRTDTQYF
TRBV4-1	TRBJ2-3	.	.	TGCGCCAGCAGCCAAGTCCCCGGGGATACGCAGTATTTT	CASSQVPGDTQYF
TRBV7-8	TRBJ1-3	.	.	TGTGCCAGCAGCCCCCGCAGGTACTCTGGAAACACCATATATTTT	CASSPRRYSGNTIYF
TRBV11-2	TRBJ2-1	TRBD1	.	TGTGCCAGCAGCTACAGGGGGGATGAGCAGTTCTTC	CASSYRGDEQFF
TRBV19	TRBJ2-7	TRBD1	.	TGTGCCAGTAAAGTTGGGGACAGTACCTACGAGCAGTACTTC	CASKVGDSTYEQYF
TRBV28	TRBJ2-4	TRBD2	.	TGTGCCAGCAGCTCCCGGGGGGTCGAAGCCAAAAACATTCAGTACTTC	CASSSRGVEAKNIQYF
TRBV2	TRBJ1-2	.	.	TGTGCCAGCAGTGTAGGCAGGGGTCCCCTTAATAACTATGGCTACACCTTC	CASSVGRGPLNNYGYTF
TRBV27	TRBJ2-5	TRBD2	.	TGTGCCAGCAGTTTAGACGGGGAGGGGGAGACCCAGTACTTC	CASSLDGEGETQYF
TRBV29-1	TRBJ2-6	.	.	TGCAGCGTGGTGACAGGCGTCCCTGGGGCCAACGTCCTGACTTTC	CSVVTGVPGANVLTF
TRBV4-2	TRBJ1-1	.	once	TGTGCCAGCAGCCGCATCGCGTCCATGAACACTGAAGCTTTCTTT	CASSRIASMNTEAFF
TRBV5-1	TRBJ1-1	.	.	TGCGCCAGCAGCTTCACAGGGAAGTGGAACACTGAAGCTTTCTTT	CASSFTGKWNTEAFF
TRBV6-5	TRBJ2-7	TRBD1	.	TGTGCCAGCAGTTACTGGACAGGGGTGTCCTACGAGCAGTACTTC	CASSYWTGVSYEQYF
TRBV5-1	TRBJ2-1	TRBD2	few	TGCGCCAGCAGCACCGCGGGAGGATCCTACAATGAGCAGTTCTTC	CASSTAGGSYNEQFF
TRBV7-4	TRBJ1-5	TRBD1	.	TGTGCCAGCAGCTTGCTTACAGGGGGCCCCAATCAGCCCCAGCATTTT	CASSLLTGGPNQPQHF
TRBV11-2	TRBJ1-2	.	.	TGTGCCAGCAGCTTAGCCGCAAACAGTTTAGCTAACTATGGCTACACCTTC	CASSLAANSLANYGYTF